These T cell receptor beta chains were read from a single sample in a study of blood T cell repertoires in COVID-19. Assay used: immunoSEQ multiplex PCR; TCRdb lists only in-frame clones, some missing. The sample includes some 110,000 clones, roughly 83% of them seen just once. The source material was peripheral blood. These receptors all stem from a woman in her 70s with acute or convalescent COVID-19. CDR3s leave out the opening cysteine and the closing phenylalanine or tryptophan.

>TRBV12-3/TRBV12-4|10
ASSQGPDTQY
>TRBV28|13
ASSLEPGFNEKLF
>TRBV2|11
ASRPDRGREQF
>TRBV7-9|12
ASSRPPGGTEAF
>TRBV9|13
ASSVGPGDNEKLF
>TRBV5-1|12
ASSFTGFNTEAF
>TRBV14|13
ASSQIWTGGETQY
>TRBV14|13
ASSPPGQVFNEQF
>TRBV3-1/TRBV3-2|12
ASSPNRASWGVF
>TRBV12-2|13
ASRLASGGSNEQF
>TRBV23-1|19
ASSPPPGTSVGFLEKETQY
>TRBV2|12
ASSGASGYNEQF
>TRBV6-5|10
ASLAGGTEAF
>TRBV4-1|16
ASSQDVIGSAGTGELF
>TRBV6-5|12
ANSKAGGQETQY
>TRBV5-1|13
ASSLEETGTDTQY
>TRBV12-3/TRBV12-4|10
ASSLLAYMKF
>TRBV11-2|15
ASSLRGLAGAYNEQF
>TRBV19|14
ASRTSGDAFTDTQY
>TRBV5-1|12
ASSLGGPNEKLF
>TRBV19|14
ASSIPQGRRNTEAF
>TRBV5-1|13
ASSLEQVLTDTQY
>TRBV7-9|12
ASSLSGSQETQY
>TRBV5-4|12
ASSRSGGLETQY
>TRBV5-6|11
ASTGTFSYEQY
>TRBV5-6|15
ASSSARLAGGTGELF
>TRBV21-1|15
ASSKGGEVTPKNIQY
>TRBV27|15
ASSFLPRQGMNTEAF
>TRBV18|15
ASSSSTRQGIATEAF